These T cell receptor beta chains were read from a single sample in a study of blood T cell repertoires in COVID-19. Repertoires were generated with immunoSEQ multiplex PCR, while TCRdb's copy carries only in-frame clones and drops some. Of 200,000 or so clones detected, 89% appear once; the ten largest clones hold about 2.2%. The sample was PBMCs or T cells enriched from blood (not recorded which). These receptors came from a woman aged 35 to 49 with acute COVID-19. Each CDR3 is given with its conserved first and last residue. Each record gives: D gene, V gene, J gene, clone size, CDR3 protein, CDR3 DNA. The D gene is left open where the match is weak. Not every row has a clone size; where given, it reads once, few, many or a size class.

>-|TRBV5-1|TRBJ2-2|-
CASSPGWSGNTGELFF
TGCGCCAGCAGCCCAGGGTGGTCGGGGAACACCGGGGAGCTGTTTTTT
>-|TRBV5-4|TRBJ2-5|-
CASSRAAGVQETQYF
TGTGCCAGCAGCCGAGCGGCCGGAGTCCAAGAGACCCAGTACTTC
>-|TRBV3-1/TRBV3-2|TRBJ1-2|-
CASSQGGNVYGYTF
TGTGCCAGCAGCCAGGGGGGTAATGTCTATGGCTACACCTTC
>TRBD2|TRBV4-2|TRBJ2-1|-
CASSQDWLAGNNEQFF
TGTGCCAGCAGCCAAGATTGGCTAGCGGGGAACAATGAGCAGTTCTTC
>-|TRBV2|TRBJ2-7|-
CASSDGGETYEQYF
TGTGCCAGCAGTGATGGAGGGGAAACCTACGAGCAGTACTTC
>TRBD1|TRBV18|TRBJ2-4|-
CASSTTGGKNIQYF
TGTGCCAGCTCAACGACAGGGGGCAAAAACATTCAGTACTTC
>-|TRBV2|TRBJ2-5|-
CASSETGTPQETQYF
TGTGCCAGCAGTGAAACCGGGACACCCCAAGAGACCCAGTACTTC
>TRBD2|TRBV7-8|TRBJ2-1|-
CASSLWVYRGDEGPDEQFF
TGTGCCAGCAGCTTATGGGTTTATCGGGGGGACGAAGGCCCAGATGAGCAGTTCTTC
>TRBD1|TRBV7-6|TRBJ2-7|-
CASTPETRDSRGEQYF
TGTGCCAGCACCCCTGAAACCCGGGACAGTCGAGGGGAGCAGTACTTC
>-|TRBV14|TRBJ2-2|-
CASSQDHRQGNTGELFF
TGTGCCAGCAGCCAAGATCACCGCCAGGGTAACACCGGGGAGCTGTTTTTT
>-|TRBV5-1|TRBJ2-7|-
CASAPGGPRHEQYF
TGCGCCAGCGCCCCCGGAGGGCCTCGCCACGAGCAGTACTTC
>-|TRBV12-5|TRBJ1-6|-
CASGLVKTGSSYNSPLHF
TGTGCTAGTGGTTTGGTAAAAACAGGGAGCTCCTATAATTCACCCCTCCACTTT
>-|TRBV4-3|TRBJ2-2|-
CASSLASNTGELFF
TGCGCCAGCAGCCTCGCGTCGAACACCGGGGAGCTGTTTTTT
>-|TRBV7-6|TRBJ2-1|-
CASSLEHSRTTNEQFF
TGTGCCAGCAGCTTAGAGCACTCGCGGACAACTAATGAGCAGTTCTTC
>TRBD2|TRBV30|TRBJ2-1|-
CAWSVRSSGRNEQFF
TGTGCCTGGAGTGTACGGTCTAGCGGGAGGAATGAGCAGTTCTTC
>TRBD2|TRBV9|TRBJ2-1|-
CASSPRWGGGYNEQFF
TGTGCCAGCAGCCCCAGATGGGGGGGAGGATACAATGAGCAGTTCTTC
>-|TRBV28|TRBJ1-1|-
CASSLGGAGTEAFF
TGTGCCAGCAGTTTAGGTGGCGCAGGCACTGAAGCTTTCTTT
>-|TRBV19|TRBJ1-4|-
CASSIEPRGEKLFF
TGTGCCAGTAGTATTGAGCCGCGGGGTGAAAAACTGTTTTTT
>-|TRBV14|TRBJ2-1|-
CASSQRRPMYNEQFF
TGTGCCAGCAGCCAGAGGCGACCGATGTACAATGAGCAGTTCTTC
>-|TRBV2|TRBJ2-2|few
CASSESPLYYPNTGELFF
TGTGCCAGCAGTGAATCCCCTTTATACTACCCGAACACCGGGGAGCTGTTTTTT
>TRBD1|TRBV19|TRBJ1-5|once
CASSFGQGGNQPQHF
TGTGCCAGTAGTTTCGGACAGGGCGGGAATCAGCCCCAGCATTTT
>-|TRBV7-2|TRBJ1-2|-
CASSLSREVNGYTF
TGTGCCAGCAGCTTATCGAGGGAGGTTAATGGCTACACCTTC
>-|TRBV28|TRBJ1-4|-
CASRGRGNEKLFF
TGTGCCAGCAGGGGGAGGGGAAACGAAAAACTGTTTTTT
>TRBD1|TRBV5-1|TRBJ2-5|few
CASSLGTGGETQYF
TGCGCCAGCAGCTTGGGGACAGGGGGAGAGACCCAGTACTTC
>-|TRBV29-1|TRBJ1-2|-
CSVDAVDGYTF
TGCAGCGTTGATGCGGTCGACGGCTACACCTTC
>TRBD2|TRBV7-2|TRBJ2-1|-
CASSEERALLAGSYNEQFF
TGTGCCAGCAGCGAGGAGAGGGCCCTACTAGCGGGCTCCTACAATGAGCAGTTCTTC
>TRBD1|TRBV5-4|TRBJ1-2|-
CASSATGTGGYGYTF
TGTGCCAGCAGCGCGACCGGGACAGGGGGCTATGGCTACACCTTC
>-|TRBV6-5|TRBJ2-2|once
CASSPRPGSTGELFF
TGTGCCAGCAGCCCAAGGCCAGGATCCACCGGGGAGCTGTTTTTT
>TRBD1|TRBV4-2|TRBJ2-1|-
CASSQVGGTGSNEQFF
TGTGCCAGCAGCCAAGTTGGCGGGACAGGGTCGAATGAGCAGTTCTTC
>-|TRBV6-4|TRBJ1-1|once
CASSDSVTVKEAFF
TGTGCCAGCAGTGACTCGGTGACAGTGAAAGAAGCTTTCTTT
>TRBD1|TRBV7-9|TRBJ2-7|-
CASSPRGQLGAEQYF
TGTGCCAGCAGCCCGAGGGGGCAATTGGGGGCTGAGCAGTACTTC
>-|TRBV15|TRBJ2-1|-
CATSRDLEGEQFF
TGTGCCACCAGCAGAGATTTAGAGGGTGAGCAGTTCTTC
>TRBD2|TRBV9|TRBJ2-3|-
CASSQNPTSGSGGDTQYF
TGTGCCAGCAGCCAGAATCCGACTAGCGGGAGTGGGGGAGATACGCAGTATTTT